The 31 T cell receptor beta chains listed next were all sequenced from one sample in a study of a mutant IDH1 vaccine in newly diagnosed glioma. Time point given: week 5, during vaccination. Vaccine doses each comprised 300 ug of mutant IDH1 20-mer peptide, with topical imiquimod. Their recognized antigens are unknown. Sequenced by immunoSEQ multiplex PCR; TCRdb stores in-frame clones only, minus some. The repertoire holds about 40,000 clones, with roughly 92% as singletons. This specimen was PBMCs, taken from a glioma patient whose treatment included an IDH1 peptide vaccine. The source of these receptors is a man in his fifties or sixties with glioma.

This chain uses TRBV19 with TRBJ1-1; perhaps TRBD1 as D (5 bases). This CDR3 contains 15 residues. Trimming pared 5 bases from V and 6 bases from J, leaving 19 bases between. Germline lookup yields CDR1 LNHDA and CDR2 SQIVND (reference sequence). The CDR3 protein is CASSQTGGSPPEAFF. DNA for the CDR3: TGTGCCAGTAGTCAGACGGGGGGTTCCCCTCCTGAAGCTTTCTTT.

CDR3 amino acids: CASSQWNNQPQHF. CDR3 in DNA: TGCGCCAGCAGTCAATGGAACAATCAGCCCCAGCATTTT. This chain joins TRBV23-1 and TRBJ1-5; D unclear. TRBV23-1 is an ORF; its function is uncertain. This CDR3 spans 13 amino acids. V was clipped by 1 base and J by 3 bases, with 4 bases between them.

The chain links TRBV10-2 to TRBJ1-4; D is undetermined. Germline V gene data show CDR1 as WSHSY and CDR2 as SAAADI. Trimming took off 0 bases at V and 0 bases at J, with 5 bases between the two ends. This CDR3 spans 15 amino acids. The CDR3 loop reads CASSESRPTNEKLFF. CDR3 DNA: TGCGCCAGCAGTGAGTCGAGGCCAACTAATGAAAAACTGTTTTTT.

In its sample, this clone was seen a few times. V and J are TRBV30 and TRBJ1-4; 7 bases match TRBD1. CDR3 length: 16 amino acids. Germline-derived CDR1 and CDR2 are GTSNPN and SVGIG (reference sequence). V shed 0 bases, J shed 7 bases, and the junction held 11 bases outside the gene matches. CDR3 sequence reads: CAWSVPAGQKGEKLFF. The CDR3 nucleotides are TGTGCCTGGAGTGTACCCGCGGGACAGAAGGGTGAAAAACTGTTTTTT.

The V call is TRBV27, the J call TRBJ2-5; TRBD1 might be the D (7 bases). CDR3 length equals 14 residues. Germline CDR1 reads MNHEY; CDR2 reads SMNVEV (reference sequence). V dropped 6 bases and J dropped 7 bases, with 18 bases sitting between them. The CDR3 coding sequence is TGTGCCAGCAGGGGGGGACAGACCTTGGGGACCCAGTACTTC. Protein: CASRGGQTLGTQYF.

This chain links TRBV2 with TRBJ1-1; TRBD1 matches 7 bases. From germline, CDR1 is SNHLY and CDR2 FYNNEI. CDR3 length: 14 amino acids. J lost 3 bases, V lost 7 bases, and 8 bases had no gene match. The CDR3 DNA reads as TGTGCCAGCACTAACAGGGGCTGGGACACTGAAGCTTTCTTT. This encodes CASTNRGWDTEAFF.

The rearrangement links TRBV27 to TRBJ2-2, with TRBD2 as a possible D gene (6 bases). The CDR3 contains 15 residues. Trimming pared 8 bases from V and 3 bases from J, leaving 16 bases between. CDR1 and CDR2 from the germline V gene are MNHEY and SMNVEV (reference sequence). Here the CDR3 reads CASPKRGGDTGELFF. The CDR3, as DNA: TGTGCCAGCCCGAAACGGGGAGGCGACACCGGGGAGCTGTTTTTT.

The chain employs TRBV7-3 and TRBJ1-1; 9 bases match TRBD1. Germline CDR1 and CDR2: SGHTA and FQGTGA. The V gene end was trimmed by 5 bases and the J gene end by 1 base; junction bases not matched to a gene: 8. There are 16 residues in the CDR3. CDR3 nucleotides: TGTGCCAGCAGCGCCACAGGGGGCGCGGGGAACACTGAAGCTTTCTTT. This codes for CASSATGGAGNTEAFF. The full variable domain, completed using reference TRBV7-3 and TRBJ1-1, is GAGVSQTPSNKVTEKGKYVELRCDPISGHTALYWYRQSLGQGPEFLIYFQGTGAADDSGLPNDRFFAVRPEGSVSTLKIQRTERGDSAVYLCASSATGGAGNTEAFFGQGTRLTVV.

This chain joins TRBV28 and TRBJ1-2; no clear D gene. V lost 3 bases to trimming and J lost 6 bases, with 11 bases between them. Germline CDR1 and CDR2: MDHEN and SYDVKM. This CDR3 contains 13 residues. For the CDR3, the DNA is TGTGCCAGCAGTTTCGCGCAGGTGCATGGCTACACCTTC. Amino acid sequence: CASSFAQVHGYTF.

Only a few counts were recorded for this clone. The CDR3 protein is CASSSRAGVTEAFF. The CDR3 nucleotides are TGTGCCAGCAGTTCCCGGGCAGGGGTAACTGAAGCTTTCTTT. This chain connects TRBV6-5 to TRBJ1-1; tentatively, D is TRBD1 (6 bases). V was trimmed by 4 bases and J by 5 bases, leaving 14 bases between them. This CDR3 has 14 amino acids. Per the germline V gene, CDR1 is MNHEY and CDR2 is SVGAGI.

The chain has TRBV4-2 and TRBJ1-3; D unresolved. Germline V gene data show CDR1 as LGHNA and CDR2 as YNFKEQ. Trimming cost V 5 bases and J 0 bases, with 17 bases left between them. This CDR3 contains 17 residues. CDR3 amino acids: CASSTYSDGRSGNTIYF. Written as DNA, the CDR3 is TGTGCCAGCAGCACCTACTCGGACGGCCGCTCTGGAAACACCATATATTTT.

The CDR3 DNA reads TGTGCCAGCAGTTATAGGAACACTGAAGCTTTCTTT. Encoded protein: CASSYRNTEAFF. The genes are TRBV6-6 and TRBJ1-1; D call uncertain. With 3 bases removed from V and 1 base from J, the gap between germline ends came to 3 bases. The CDR3 covers 12 residues. CDR1 and CDR2 (germline): MNHNY, SVGAGI (reference sequence).

The chain carries TRBV18 and TRBJ2-2; no clear D. This CDR3 is 14 amino acids long. The V end was cut by 3 bases, the J end by 1 base, with 6 bases between. Germline V lookup: CDR1 KGHSH, CDR2 LQKENI. CDR3 sequence reads: CASSPLQNTGELFF. CDR3 bases: TGTGCCAGCTCACCCCTTCAGAACACCGGGGAGCTGTTTTTT.

This rearrangement joins TRBV9 to TRBJ2-2; D unclear. V lost 4 bases, J lost 5 bases, and 6 bases lay in between. Per germline, CDR1 SGDLS and CDR2 YYNGEE. The CDR3 consists of 12 residues. CDR3 sequence (DNA): TGTGCCAGCAGCCTTGGGACCGGGGAGCTGTTTTTT. It encodes CASSLGTGELFF.

The genes are TRBV6-1 and TRBJ1-2; D is unresolved. The V gene's germline CDR1 is MNHNS and CDR2 SASEGT. V was shortened by 6 bases and J by 3 bases, with 14 bases between the two germline ends. The CDR3 runs to 14 residues. CDR3 amino acids: CASRNPGRDYGYTF. CDR3 sequence (DNA): TGTGCCAGCAGAAACCCCGGACGGGACTATGGCTACACCTTC.

The rearrangement links TRBV10-3 to TRBJ2-3; 9 nucleotides line up with TRBD2. Germline-derived CDR1 and CDR2 are ENHRY and SYGVKD. The length of the CDR3 is 14 residues. With V trimmed by 9 bases and J by 3 bases, 7 bases remained unmatched. The CDR3 sequence is CAMGGGAFTDTQYF. CDR3 nucleotides: TGTGCCATGGGCGGGGGGGCCTTTACAGATACGCAGTATTTT.

The chain uses TRBV9 and TRBJ2-7, with D possibly matching TRBD1 (5 bases). With 3 bases removed from V and 1 base from J, the gap between germline ends came to 14 bases. This CDR3 spans 15 amino acids. The germline V gene encodes CDR1 SGDLS and CDR2 YYNGEE. The CDR3 region is CASSEGALRSYEQYF. In nucleotides, the CDR3 is TGTGCCAGCAGCGAAGGGGCATTGCGTTCCTACGAGCAGTACTTC.

The chain employs TRBV6-1 and TRBJ2-1; 9 positions agree with TRBD2. Trimming at V came to 4 bases and at J to 8 bases, leaving 9 bases not matched to a gene. The CDR3 runs 15 residues. Germline values: CDR1 MNHNS, CDR2 SASEGT. This CDR3 reads CASSGEAGGGDEQFF. Written as DNA, the CDR3 is TGTGCCAGCAGTGGGGAAGCGGGGGGTGGGGATGAGCAGTTCTTC.

This sequence joins TRBV7-9 and TRBJ2-7, with 7 bases lining up with TRBD1. The CDR3 totals 14 residues. CDR1 is SEHNR, CDR2 FQNEAQ, per germline (reference sequence). The V gene end was trimmed by 5 bases and the J gene end by 7 bases; junction bases not matched to a gene: 11. CDR3 nucleotides: TGTGCCAGCAGCCTTCGGCGACAGGGCCGAGAGCAGTACTTC. Amino acids: CASSLRRQGREQYF.

This chain links TRBV30 with TRBJ1-4; 7 nucleotides agree with TRBD1. Trimming took 2 bases from V and 5 from J; bases not matched to a gene: 5. This CDR3 spans 14 amino acids. From germline, CDR1 is GTSNPN and CDR2 SVGIG (reference sequence). CDR3 sequence reads: CAWSSGQINEKLFF. The CDR3, as DNA: TGTGCCTGGAGTTCGGGACAGATAAATGAAAAACTGTTTTTT.

The chain is built from TRBV29-1 and TRBJ1-1; 8 bases fit TRBD1. The CDR3 runs 15 residues. Unmatched junction bases numbered 13, after V lost 7 bases and J lost 3 bases. Germline CDR1 is SQVTM and CDR2 is ANQGSEA. The CDR3: CSAGQGPRTYTEAFF. The CDR3, as DNA: TGCAGCGCCGGACAGGGCCCTCGAACATACACTGAAGCTTTCTTT.

This clone came up once. The rearrangement uses TRBV19 and TRBJ1-2, with 9 bases fitting TRBD1. J was trimmed by 4 bases and V by 3 bases; bases with no gene match: 3. CDR1 LNHDA and CDR2 SQIVND come from the germline V gene (reference sequence). This CDR3 spans 14 amino acids. The CDR3 here is CASSIRTGVYGYTF. Here the CDR3 DNA reads TGTGCCAGTAGTATCCGGACAGGGGTCTATGGCTACACCTTC.

The CDR3 DNA is TGTGCCAGCAGCCAACCACAGGTCAGTGTTAGTCAGCCCCAGCATTTT. Amino acid sequence: CASSQPQVSVSQPQHF. The V and J genes are TRBV14 and TRBJ1-5; D might be TRBD1 (5 bases). The germline V and J ends were trimmed by 2 bases and 6 bases, with 17 bases remaining between them. Germline CDR1 and CDR2: SGHDN and FVKESK. This CDR3 is built from 16 residues.

The chain carries TRBV9 and TRBJ2-7; a possible D gene is TRBD1 (5 bases). Germline lookup yields CDR1 SGDLS and CDR2 YYNGEE. The CDR3 length is 14 residues. Between the trimmed V and J ends, which lost 0 bases and 1 base, there was a span of 8 bases. The DNA for the CDR3 is TGTGCCAGCAGCGTAGTTCGACAGTCCTACGAGCAGTACTTC. Protein product: CASSVVRQSYEQYF.

To note about this clone: Different DNA sequences within this sample yield the same CDR3. The rearrangement uses TRBV28 and TRBJ1-1, with 9 bases fitting TRBD1. CDR3 length: 13 amino acids. Germline CDR1 reads MDHEN; CDR2 reads SYDVKM. V shed 6 bases and J 5 bases; nucleotides not matched to a gene: 4. The CDR3: CASSRDRVTEAFF. The CDR3 nucleotides are TGTGCCAGCAGCCGGGACAGGGTTACTGAAGCTTTCTTT.

This clone was seen once. The CDR3 region is CASSLDRGPNGELFF. In DNA form, the CDR3 reads TGTGCCAGCAGTTTGGACAGGGGGCCAAACGGGGAGCTGTTTTTT. This chain connects TRBV28 to TRBJ2-2; 11 bases align to TRBD1. The germline gives CDR1 MDHEN, CDR2 SYDVKM. The CDR3 totals 15 residues. V was clipped by 3 bases and J by 7 bases; unmatched bases: 4.

The gene calls are TRBV18 and TRBJ2-5, with D tentatively TRBD1 (7 bases). The length of the CDR3 is 15 residues. The V end was cut by 6 bases, the J end by 5 bases, with 19 bases between. Germline V gene data show CDR1 as KGHSH and CDR2 as LQKENI. CDR3 nucleotide sequence: TGTGCCAGCTCGCGGGACAGACCTTCTGGGGAGACCCAGTACTTC. It yields the protein CASSRDRPSGETQYF.

This clone showed up just once. J is TRBJ2-2 and V is TRBV5-8, with 7 bases that match TRBD1. V lost 4 bases and J lost 10; bases outside the gene matches: 7. The CDR3 covers 13 residues. In germline, CDR1 is SGHTS, CDR2 YDEGEE. The CDR3 protein is CASSAGTEEELFF. The CDR3 DNA sequence: TGTGCCAGCAGCGCTGGGACAGAAGAGGAGCTGTTTTTT.

The chain combines TRBV7-2 with TRBJ1-5, with D uncertain. The CDR3 runs 13 residues. The ends were cut back, 5 bases at V and 6 bases at J, with 11 bases in the middle. The germline gives CDR1 SGHTA, CDR2 FQGNSA. The CDR3 loop is CASSTFPGQPQHF. DNA for the CDR3: TGTGCCAGCAGCACGTTTCCGGGTCAGCCCCAGCATTTT. Full variable domain (rest looked up from reference TRBV7-2 and TRBJ1-5): GAGVSQSPSNKVTEKGKDVELRCDPISGHTALYWYRQSLGQGLEFLIYFQGNSAPDKSGLPSDRFSAERTGGSVSTLTIQRTQQEDSAVYLCASSTFPGQPQHFGDGTRLSIL.

For the CDR3, the DNA is TGTGCCAGCAGCCCCAGGGGGGCTGTGAACACTGAAGCTTTCTTT. It is translated as CASSPRGAVNTEAFF. This rearrangement joins TRBV28 to TRBJ1-1, with 7 bases lining up with TRBD1. Germline assignment: CDR1 MDHEN and CDR2 SYDVKM. With 6 bases clipped from V and 0 bases from J, the junction kept 7 bases outside the gene matches. The length of the CDR3 is 15 residues.

The J gene is TRBJ2-7, the V gene TRBV6-6, with 9 bases lining up with TRBD1. V gave up 6 bases and J gave up 2 bases; unmatched junction bases: 5. CDR3 length equals 14 residues. Looked up from germline, CDR1 is MNHNY and CDR2 is SVGAGI (reference sequence). In DNA, the CDR3 is TGTGCCAGCAGCACGACAGGGGGGACCTACGAGCAGTACTTC. It is translated as CASSTTGGTYEQYF.